These 27 T cell receptor beta chains share one sample of origin, sequenced in a study of T cell responses to AZD1222 COVID-19 vaccine. TCRdb's copy holds only in-frame clones and misses some; the assay was immunoSEQ multiplex PCR. The sample shows roughly 80,000 clones, 85% to 95% of them seen only once. The specimen comprised peripheral blood, sampled on day 0 of MenACWY control vaccination. The source is an adult in good health.

The CDR3 bases are TGTGCCAGCACCCGGACAGGGGAAGACGAGCAGTACTTC. The encoded protein is CASTRTGEDEQYF. This chain links TRBV28 with TRBJ2-7; 9 bases are a match to TRBD1. There are 13 residues in the CDR3. Germline lookup yields CDR1 MDHEN and CDR2 SYDVKM. The J segment lost 5 bases and the V segment lost 7 bases, leaving 6 bases of the junction unmatched.

V gene TRBV23-1 combines with J gene TRBJ1-4; D unclear. TRBV23-1 is assigned to the ORF class and has an uncertain function. Trimming removed 7 bases from V and 10 bases from J, with 28 bases in between. The CDR3 loop spans 17 amino acids. In DNA, the CDR3 is TGCGCCAGCATCTCCAAATACCGGGAGTTCCAAAAGGGAAAACTGTTTTTT. Translation gives CASISKYREFQKGKLFF.

V gene TRBV30 combines with J gene TRBJ2-5, with D maybe TRBD1 (6 bases). The CDR3 has 15 amino acids. Trimming stripped 3 bases from V and 3 bases from J, with 17 bases between. Germline assignment: CDR1 GTSNPN and CDR2 SVGIG (reference sequence). The CDR3 coding sequence is TGTGCCTGGAGCGGGATACAGGGCATAAAAGAGACCCAGTACTTC. Encoded protein: CAWSGIQGIKETQYF.

The chain carries TRBV20-1 and TRBJ1-2; 7 nucleotides agree with TRBD1. Trimming at V came to 5 bases and at J to 4 bases, leaving 1 base not matched to a gene. The germline gives CDR1 DFQATT, CDR2 SNEGSKA (reference sequence). This CDR3 has 11 amino acids. In nucleotides, the CDR3 is TGCAGTGCTTGGGACAGCTATGGCTACACCTTC. Translated, it gives CSAWDSYGYTF.

V is TRBV5-1 and J is TRBJ1-4; D not resolved. V lost 4 bases and J 2 bases, leaving 12 bases between the germline ends. The V gene's germline CDR1 is SGHRS and CDR2 YFSETQ. This CDR3 region has 15 residues. CDR3 DNA: TGCGCCAGCAGCCAGCTTGGCCACACTAATGAAAAACTGTTTTTT. Residues: CASSQLGHTNEKLFF.

Only a few counts were recorded for this clone. V is TRBV7-6 and J is TRBJ2-2; D is uncertain. Germline CDR1 is SGHVS and CDR2 is FNYEAQ. The CDR3 is 15 residues long. The V gene lost 1 base and the J gene lost 4 bases, with 10 bases spanning the gap. CDR3 amino acids: CASSLGAAGTGELFF. The CDR3 nucleotides are TGTGCCAGCAGCTTAGGGGCAGCCGGCACCGGGGAGCTGTTTTTT.

The chain is built from TRBV7-2 and TRBJ1-5; the D gene is possibly TRBD1 (5 bases). The CDR3 loop spans 15 amino acids. V was clipped by 5 bases and J by 1 base, with 12 bases between them. From germline, CDR1 is SGHTA and CDR2 FQGNSA. CDR3 in amino acids: CASSGGVRSNQPQHF. The CDR3 DNA reads TGTGCCAGCAGCGGAGGGGTTCGGAGCAATCAGCCCCAGCATTTT.

This chain uses TRBV4-3 with TRBJ1-1; no clear D. The V end lost 0 bases, the J end lost 5 bases, and 10 bases lay between the germline ends. The CDR3 spans 14 residues. The germline CDR1 and CDR2 sequences are LGHNA and YSLEER. DNA of the CDR3: TGCGCCAGCAGCCAAGATAGAGGCCAGACTGAAGCTTTCTTT. Encoded protein: CASSQDRGQTEAFF.

The V call is TRBV7-2, the J call TRBJ1-4; tentative D call: TRBD1 (5 bases). Germline assignment: CDR1 SGHTA and CDR2 FQGNSA. This CDR3 is built from 15 residues. The V and J ends lost 5 bases and 0 bases respectively, with 10 bases between them. The CDR3 loop is CASSPGGATNEKLFF. CDR3 coding DNA: TGTGCCAGCAGCCCCGGGGGGGCAACTAATGAAAAACTGTTTTTT.

This chain joins TRBV6-1 and TRBJ2-7; 9 bases map to TRBD2. CDR1 is MNHNS and CDR2 is SASEGT in the germline V gene. The CDR3 runs to 16 residues. Losses at the gene ends were 2 bases for V and 0 bases for J; bases not matched to a gene: 5. The CDR3 DNA sequence: TGTGCCAGCAGTGAATCAGCGGGAGGCCCCTCCTACGAGCAGTACTTC. It codes for CASSESAGGPSYEQYF.

The chain links TRBV7-2 to TRBJ2-7; 14 bases agree with TRBD2. Germline assignment: CDR1 SGHTA and CDR2 FQGNSA. Trimming took 3 bases from V and 7 from J; bases not matched to a gene: 2. The CDR3 runs to 14 residues. This chain's CDR3 is CASSLTSGGEEQYF. In DNA form, the CDR3 reads TGTGCCAGCAGCTTGACTAGCGGGGGGGAAGAGCAGTACTTC.

V and J are TRBV28 and TRBJ2-7, with no clear D. The CDR3 runs to 11 residues. Trimming took 2 bases from V and 6 from J, leaving 5 bases between them. Germline loops: CDR1 MDHEN, CDR2 SYDVKM. As DNA, the CDR3 is TGTGCCAGCAGTTTAGCGGTCGAGCAGTACTTC. This translates into CASSLAVEQYF.

The rearrangement joins TRBV28 to TRBJ2-2, with D possibly being TRBD1 (7 bases). The CDR3 totals 18 residues. Germline V gene data show CDR1 as MDHEN and CDR2 as SYDVKM. Trimming took 4 bases from V and 1 from J, leaving 19 bases between them. The CDR3 bases are TGTGCCAGCAGTTCATCCGGGGGACAGCAAATGAACACCGGGGAGCTGTTTTTT. This codes for CASSSSGGQQMNTGELFF.

The chain is built from TRBV11-2 and TRBJ2-7; D gene ambiguous. The CDR3 extends over 15 amino acids. Trimming removed 4 bases at V and 3 bases at J, with 16 bases between. CDR1 is SGHAT, CDR2 FQNNGV, per germline. CDR3 in amino acids: CASSSLLKSIYEQYF. CDR3 sequence (DNA): TGTGCCAGCAGCTCCCTCCTGAAGAGCATCTACGAGCAGTACTTC. Using reference TRBV11-2 and TRBJ2-7 for the parts outside the CDR3, the full variable domain is EAGVAQSPRYKIIEKRQSVAFWCNPISGHATLYWYQQILGQGPKLLIQFQNNGVVDDSQLPKDRFSAERLKGVDSTLKIQPAKLEDSAVYLCASSSLLKSIYEQYFGPGTRLTVT.

The V and J genes are TRBV12-3 or TRBV12-4 and TRBJ2-1; D is unresolved. V lost 3 bases and J 12 bases, leaving 9 bases between the germline ends. The CDR3 runs 11 residues. CDR3 nucleotides: TGTGCCAGCAGTTTTTCCTCGGGGCAGTTCTTC. Translating gives CASSFSSGQFF.

This clone was detected once. The rearrangement joins TRBV19 to TRBJ1-5, with D possibly matching TRBD1 (5 bases). The V end was cut by 5 bases, the J end by 5 bases, with 13 bases between. This CDR3 is 14 amino acids long. The V gene's germline CDR1 is LNHDA and CDR2 SQIVND (reference sequence). CDR3: CASSPWDGDQPQHF. The CDR3 DNA sequence: TGTGCCAGTAGTCCTTGGGACGGAGATCAGCCCCAGCATTTT.

This chain links TRBV6-1 with TRBJ1-2; D gene unclear. The CDR3 has 14 residues. Trimming removed 0 bases at V and 3 bases at J, with 8 bases between. Per the germline V gene, CDR1 is MNHNS and CDR2 is SASEGT. The CDR3 DNA reads as TGTGCCAGCAGTGAAGCTTTGGGAGACTATGGCTACACCTTC. Translated, it gives CASSEALGDYGYTF.

The chain is built from TRBV5-6 and TRBJ1-1, with D perhaps matching TRBD1 (5 bases). V gave up 3 bases and J gave up 6 bases, with 9 bases separating them. Looked up from germline, CDR1 is SGHDT and CDR2 is YYEEEE. This CDR3 contains 12 residues. The CDR3 region has the DNA TGTGCCAGCAGCTCCCAGGGAGCTGAAGCTTTCTTT. Protein sequence: CASSSQGAEAFF.

J is TRBJ2-5 and V is TRBV11-3; 9 nucleotides line up with TRBD1. Germline-derived CDR1 and CDR2 are SGHNT and YENEEA. The CDR3 has 16 amino acids. After removal of 1 base from V and 5 bases from J, the junction contained 8 bases not matched to a gene. CDR3 nucleotides: TGTGCCAGCAGCTTAGGGGGACAGGGTGCTTTGGAGACCCAGTACTTC. Translating gives CASSLGGQGALETQYF. The full variable domain, rest sourced from reference TRBV11-3 and TRBJ2-5, is EAGVVQSPRYKIIEKKQPVAFWCNPISGHNTLYWYLQNLGQGPELLIRYENEEAVDDSQLPKDRFSAERLKGVDSTLKIQPAELGDSAVYLCASSLGGQGALETQYFGPGTRLLVL.

This clone has just one count. The chain uses TRBV4-1 and TRBJ1-4; a weak D match, TRBD1 (6 bases). Germline lookup yields CDR1 MGHRA and CDR2 YSYEKL. This CDR3 spans 16 amino acids. The V end was cut by 3 bases, the J end by 7 bases, with 18 bases between. The CDR3 protein is CASSHQGSGDGEKLFF. The DNA for the CDR3 is TGCGCCAGCAGCCACCAGGGGTCGGGCGATGGTGAAAAACTGTTTTTT.

The chain combines TRBV5-4 with TRBJ2-6; 7 bases agree with TRBD1. The length of the CDR3 is 17 residues. The ends lost 4 bases at V and 4 bases at J; junction bases unmatched: 11. Germline lookup yields CDR1 SGHNT and CDR2 YYREEE (reference sequence). The CDR3 loop is CASSPPGQLIGANVLTF. The DNA of the CDR3 is TGTGCCAGCAGCCCCCCGGGACAGCTGATCGGGGCCAACGTCCTGACTTTC.

This chain joins TRBV27 and TRBJ1-5, with D maybe TRBD1 (5 bases). The CDR3 totals 14 residues. Germline values: CDR1 MNHEY, CDR2 SMNVEV (reference sequence). V was trimmed by 5 bases and J by 2 bases, leaving 10 bases between them. The CDR3 nucleotides are TGTGCCAGCAGTCCCGGGACTGGCAATCAGCCCCAGCATTTT. The encoded protein is CASSPGTGNQPQHF.

The chain uses TRBV6-4 and TRBJ1-3, with 7 bases matching TRBD1. Per germline, CDR1 MRHNA and CDR2 SNTAGT. The CDR3 is 15 residues long. The V and J ends lost 5 bases and 2 bases, in that order; junction bases with no gene match: 6. The chain's CDR3 is CASSRDSLPGNTIYF. The CDR3 DNA reads as TGTGCCAGCAGTCGGGACAGTCTACCTGGAAACACCATATATTTT.

In nucleotides, the CDR3 is TGTGCCAGCAGTTTAAGGGACACAGAGACCCAGTACTTC. Its translation is CASSLRDTETQYF. The V and J genes are TRBV27 and TRBJ2-5; D may be TRBD1 (6 bases). This CDR3 contains 13 residues. Trimming left V 2 bases short and J 4 bases short, with 8 bases between. Germline-derived CDR1 and CDR2 are MNHEY and SMNVEV (reference sequence).

The rearrangement joins TRBV6-6 to TRBJ1-1; D possibly corresponds to TRBD1 (5 bases). V gave up 6 bases and J gave up 0 bases, with 26 bases separating them. Germline V gene data show CDR1 as MNHNY and CDR2 as SVGAGI (reference sequence). The CDR3 loop spans 19 amino acids. CDR3 DNA sequence: TGTGCCAGCAGCCGACCCTCAGGGCCCGATACCCCCATGAACACTGAAGCTTTCTTT. It encodes CASSRPSGPDTPMNTEAFF.

This chain links TRBV7-6 with TRBJ1-4; 8 bases align to TRBD1. CDR3 size: 15 residues. Germline CDR1 reads SGHVS; CDR2 reads FNYEAQ. Trimming removed 7 bases from V and 7 bases from J; junction bases left unmatched: 11. CDR3 nucleotide sequence: TGTGCCAGCACCGATGTGACAGGGGCGGGTGAAAAACTGTTTTTT. It encodes CASTDVTGAGEKLFF.

The rearrangement joins TRBV28 to TRBJ2-7, with D unresolved. Deletions cut 8 bases from V and 0 bases from J, with 11 bases between. CDR1 is MDHEN and CDR2 is SYDVKM in the germline V gene. CDR3 size: 13 residues. The CDR3 region is CASGYGSSYEQYF. CDR3 sequence (DNA): TGTGCCAGCGGATACGGTAGCTCCTACGAGCAGTACTTC.